The 22 T cell receptor beta chains presented below share a single source sample, sequenced in a study of PD-1 blockade in classical Hodgkin lymphoma. This table comes from immunoSEQ multiplex PCR, and its TCRdb copy is limited to in-frame clones, with some not included. Of more than 25,000 clones listed, approximately 81% are singletons. Every one of the patients relapsed after autologous stem cell transplantation (brentuximab vedotin exposure was variable). This sample comprised peripheral blood mononuclear cells (PBMCs), obtained before the second cycle of nivolumab. The receptors shown here come from a human donor with classical Hodgkin lymphoma.

The chain recombines TRBV11-2 with TRBJ2-3; D unresolved. The V end was cut by 3 bases, the J end by 2 bases, with 6 bases between. The CDR3 sequence is 13 residues long. Looked up from germline, CDR1 is SGHAT and CDR2 is FQNNGV. The CDR3 sequence is CASSFPATDTQYF. CDR3 DNA sequence: TGTGCCAGCAGCTTCCCAGCCACAGATACGCAGTATTTT.

This clone was seen more than once but under ten times. The chain carries TRBV11-2 and TRBJ1-1; D ambiguous. The CDR3 totals 14 residues. Germline V CDR1 and CDR2: SGHAT, FQNNGV. V dropped 3 bases and J dropped 0 bases, with 8 bases sitting between them. The CDR3 region is CASSFQGLNTEAFF. The CDR3, as DNA: TGTGCCAGCAGCTTCCAAGGCTTGAACACTGAAGCTTTCTTT.

V gene TRBV6-1 combines with J gene TRBJ2-7; D unresolved. Germline V lookup: CDR1 MNHNS, CDR2 SASEGT. Trimming took 2 bases from V and 12 from J, leaving 14 bases between them. This CDR3 has 12 residues. CDR3 DNA: TGTGCCAGCAGTGAAAAGACGGAGAGAACGTACTTC. Its translation: CASSEKTERTYF.

This chain links TRBV2 with TRBJ1-1, with unresolved D. The CDR3 extends over 15 amino acids. Germline lookup yields CDR1 SNHLY and CDR2 FYNNEI. V was cut by 2 bases and J by 0 bases, with 10 bases left in between. The CDR3 DNA sequence: TGTGCCAGCAGTGAATGGCGGGGAATGAACACTGAAGCTTTCTTT. This sequence encodes CASSEWRGMNTEAFF.

The chain links TRBV4-3 to TRBJ2-2, with D perhaps matching TRBD2 (5 bases). The V gene lost 4 bases and the J gene lost 5 bases, with 17 bases spanning the gap. Germline CDR1 LGHNA, CDR2 YSLEER. The CDR3 consists of 16 residues. The CDR3, as DNA: TGCGCCAGCAGCCGGGCGGTCGGGGTGGGGACCGGGGAGCTGTTTTTT. The encoded protein is CASSRAVGVGTGELFF.

This clone was observed a single time. V is TRBV19 and J is TRBJ2-5; TRBD2 matches at 8 bases. The CDR3 runs to 15 residues. The V segment lost 5 bases and the J segment 6 bases; nucleotides outside the gene matches: 11. Germline CDR1 LNHDA, CDR2 SQIVND (reference sequence). In DNA form, the CDR3 reads TGTGCCAGTAGTGCCCCGGGGGGGCGTTTAAAGACCCAGTACTTC. As protein: CASSAPGGRLKTQYF.

The CDR3 region is CASSFNLNTEAFF. The DNA for the CDR3 is TGTGCCAGCAGCTTCAATCTGAACACTGAAGCTTTCTTT. This chain joins TRBV5-5 and TRBJ1-1; D remains unclear. Germline V gene data show CDR1 as SGHKS and CDR2 as YYEKEE (reference sequence). Trimming removed 2 bases from V and 0 bases from J, with 5 bases in between. This CDR3 is built from 13 residues.

The rearrangement joins TRBV6-5 to TRBJ1-2; 7 nucleotides match TRBD1. The junction had 9 bases not matched to a gene; V was cut back by 2 bases and J by 3 bases. This CDR3 comprises 16 residues. CDR1 and CDR2 from the germline V gene are MNHEY and SVGAGI. The CDR3 sequence is CASSYGTGVGDYGYTF. The CDR3 DNA is TGTGCCAGCAGTTACGGTACAGGGGTGGGCGACTATGGCTACACCTTC.

This clone was detected once. This chain connects TRBV6-5 to TRBJ2-7; D is possibly TRBD1 or TRBD2 (5 bases each). The CDR3 is made up of 15 amino acids. The germline gives CDR1 MNHEY, CDR2 SVGAGI. V shed 7 bases and J shed 3 bases, with 19 bases lying between them. The CDR3 region is CASTAPGRNLYEQYF. The CDR3 DNA is TGTGCCAGCACCGCCCCGGGACGGAACCTCTACGAGCAGTACTTC.

This clone came up once. CDR3: CASSPGQVINTIYF. The DNA of the CDR3 is TGTGCCAGCAGCCCAGGACAGGTGATAAACACCATATATTTT. The rearrangement links TRBV7-2 to TRBJ1-3, with 7 bases identical to TRBD1. Trimming removed 5 bases from V and 6 bases from J; junction bases left unmatched: 7. The CDR3 is 14 residues long. Germline V gene lookup returns CDR1 SGHTA and CDR2 FQGNSA.

The chain recombines TRBV7-2 with TRBJ2-7, with a weak D call TRBD2 (6 bases). Germline CDR1 reads SGHTA; CDR2 reads FQGNSA. V gave up 6 bases and J gave up 0 bases, with 12 bases separating them. This CDR3 is built from 14 residues. DNA for the CDR3: TGTGCCAGCAGTCGGGACTGGAGCTCCTACGAGCAGTACTTC. Its translation is CASSRDWSSYEQYF.

This CDR3 is CASSPVWRGGQETQYF. CDR3 nucleotides: TGTGCCAGCAGTCCCGTCTGGCGGGGGGGACAAGAGACCCAGTACTTC. This chain links TRBV27 with TRBJ2-5; 9 bases agree with TRBD2. Trimming at V came to 5 bases and at J to 2 bases, leaving 9 bases not matched to a gene. Germline V gene lookup returns CDR1 MNHEY and CDR2 SMNVEV (reference sequence). The length of the CDR3 is 16 residues.

V is TRBV7-2 and J is TRBJ2-3; TRBD2 agrees at 10 bases. CDR1 SGHTA and CDR2 FQGNSA come from the germline V gene. The length of the CDR3 is 15 residues. The V and J ends lost 1 base and 6 bases, in that order; junction bases with no gene match: 4. The CDR3 sequence: CASSLVSGGVDTQYF. CDR3 DNA sequence: TGTGCCAGCAGCTTAGTAAGCGGGGGGGTTGATACGCAGTATTTT.

This CDR3 is CASSFSGGTETQYF. The DNA of the CDR3 is TGTGCCAGCAGCTTTAGCGGGGGGACTGAGACCCAGTACTTC. The chain is built from TRBV11-2 and TRBJ2-5; 10 nucleotides align to TRBD2. The V and J ends lost 3 bases and 5 bases, in that order; junction bases with no gene match: 3. The CDR3 runs 14 residues. The germline V gene encodes CDR1 SGHAT and CDR2 FQNNGV. The full variable domain, rest sourced from reference TRBV11-2 and TRBJ2-5, is EAGVAQSPRYKIIEKRQSVAFWCNPISGHATLYWYQQILGQGPKLLIQFQNNGVVDDSQLPKDRFSAERLKGVDSTLKIQPAKLEDSAVYLCASSFSGGTETQYFGPGTRLLVL.

The sample holds one count of this clone. This chain joins TRBV5-5 and TRBJ2-1; 10 bases fit TRBD1. Trimming cost V 4 bases and J 7 bases; bases outside gene matches: 8. This CDR3 is built from 15 residues. Per germline, CDR1 SGHKS and CDR2 YYEKEE (reference sequence). DNA of the CDR3: TGTGCCAGCAGCCTTTCCGGGACAGGGGATAATGAGCAGTTCTTC. This encodes CASSLSGTGDNEQFF.

This clone was recorded a few times. The rearrangement joins TRBV14 to TRBJ1-4; the D is unclear. Germline CDR1 SGHDN, CDR2 FVKESK. The CDR3 length is 15 residues. With 2 bases removed from V and 0 bases from J, the gap between germline ends came to 7 bases. CDR3 sequence (DNA): TGTGCCAGCAGCCAATACTATGCAACTAATGAAAAACTGTTTTTT. Residues: CASSQYYATNEKLFF.

The rearrangement links TRBV9 to TRBJ1-1, with D perhaps TRBD1 (5 bases). V dropped 4 bases and J dropped 1 base, with 11 bases sitting between them. CDR3 length equals 14 residues. Germline V gives CDR1 SGDLS, CDR2 YYNGEE. CDR3 amino acids: CASSPRGSNTEAFF. The CDR3 region has the DNA TGTGCCAGCAGCCCAAGGGGTTCGAACACTGAAGCTTTCTTT.

This chain joins TRBV30 and TRBJ1-2, with 8 bases that match TRBD1. This CDR3 is 13 amino acids long. J gave up 7 bases and V 1 base, and 5 bases lay outside the gene matches. Germline CDR1 GTSNPN, CDR2 SVGIG (reference sequence). The CDR3 sequence is CAWSESGGSGYTF. DNA for the CDR3: TGTGCCTGGAGTGAGTCAGGGGGCTCTGGCTACACCTTC.

This chain joins TRBV19 and TRBJ2-2; TRBD2 might be the D (5 bases). The CDR3 is 14 residues long. Trimming removed 6 bases at V and 7 bases at J, with 15 bases between. Germline CDR1 reads LNHDA; CDR2 reads SQIVND (reference sequence). The CDR3, as DNA: TGTGCCAGTAGCCCTGCTAGGGAGAACGGGGAGCTGTTTTTT. Translation: CASSPARENGELFF.

The V gene is TRBV2, the J gene TRBJ2-1, with no clear D. CDR3 length: 15 amino acids. Deletions cut 2 bases from V and 2 bases from J, with 10 bases between. Per germline, CDR1 SNHLY and CDR2 FYNNEI. DNA for the CDR3: TGTGCCAGCAGTGAAAACAGACCTGCCTACAATGAGCAGTTCTTC. Translating gives CASSENRPAYNEQFF.

This sequence joins TRBV9 and TRBJ1-3; D might be TRBD1 (5 bases). Trimming shortened V by 0 bases and J by 4 bases, and 17 bases separated the two germline ends. CDR1 and CDR2 from the germline V gene are SGDLS and YYNGEE. The CDR3 has 17 residues. Here the CDR3 DNA reads TGTGCCAGCAGCGTAGACGCCAGGGTGAGGTCGGGAAACACCATATATTTT. It encodes CASSVDARVRSGNTIYF.

This chain joins TRBV7-8 and TRBJ1-1; 9 positions match TRBD1. Germline V gives CDR1 SGHVS, CDR2 FQNEAQ. The J segment lost 4 bases and the V segment lost 0 bases, leaving 6 bases of the junction unmatched. The CDR3 runs to 16 residues. The CDR3 coding sequence is TGTGCCAGCAGCTTAGCCTACAGGGGGCTCGGCACTGAAGCTTTCTTT. Translated: CASSLAYRGLGTEAFF.